This T cell receptor (beta chain) was sequenced in a study of blood T cell repertoires in COVID-19. Germline V CDR1 and CDR2: SGHTA, FQGNSA. CDR3 length: 15 residues. V dropped 5 bases and J dropped 9; count of bases not matched to a gene: 12. Clones were sequenced by immunoSEQ multiplex PCR, and TCRdb holds only the in-frame ones, with some missing. Of about 120,000 clones listed, 82% are singletons. Sequenced input: peripheral blood. The chain has TRBV7-2 and TRBJ2-1, with TRBD1 matching 8 bases. The sequence was obtained from an older woman with acute or convalescent COVID-19. The CDR3 region is CASSLQGAAPSEQFF. As DNA, the CDR3 is TGTGCCAGCAGCCTCCAGGGGGCGGCACCCAGTGAGCAGTTCTTC.